The 10 T cell receptor beta chains presented below share a single source sample, sequenced in a study of blood T cells in healthy people across ages. It was with a sample-barcoded 5' primer and a J-beta primer mix that a second PCR of roughly 7 to 12 cycles was run. TCRdb re-called the 5' RACE reads through MiXCR, storing one row per CDR3 protein. The table records about 1,800,000 distinct CDR3 sequences, roughly 27% of them present only once. The source material was blood. Receptors were obtained from a woman in her 30s in good health.

V is TRBV7-2 and J is TRBJ1-2; 10 nucleotides align to TRBD1. Per the germline V gene, CDR1 is SGHTA and CDR2 is FQGNSA. V shed 7 bases and J 5 bases; nucleotides not matched to a gene: 10. The CDR3 consists of 15 residues. The CDR3 loop reads CASTSFDRGRYGYTF. DNA for the CDR3: TGTGCCAGCACCAGTTTCGACAGGGGGCGGTATGGCTACACCTTC.

The rearrangement joins TRBV20-1 to TRBJ2-3; 9 bases are a match to TRBD1. In germline, CDR1 is DFQATT, CDR2 SNEGSKA (reference sequence). The CDR3 totals 17 residues. Trimming removed 3 bases from V and 2 bases from J; junction bases left unmatched: 12. This CDR3 reads CSASPNRGQGITDTQYF. For the CDR3, the DNA is TGCAGTGCTAGTCCTAACCGCGGACAGGGGATCACAGATACGCAGTATTTT.

This clonotype was observed a few times. The CDR3 DNA reads TGTGCCAGCAGCGTAGTCGGAGCGGGGCAAGAGACCCAGTACTTC. Protein: CASSVVGAGQETQYF. The chain links TRBV9 to TRBJ2-5; the match to TRBD2 covers 7 bases. After removal of 0 bases from V and 2 bases from J, the junction contained 4 bases not matched to a gene. Germline loops: CDR1 SGDLS, CDR2 YYNGEE. The CDR3 spans 15 residues.

The V gene is TRBV7-2, the J gene TRBJ2-5; 8 nucleotides line up with TRBD2. CDR3 length equals 15 residues. The germline V gene has CDR1 SGHTA and CDR2 FQGNSA. For the CDR3, the DNA is TGTGTCGGCAGCTTAACTAGCGGAGACCAAGAGACCCAGTACTTC. Translating it yields CVGSLTSGDQETQYF.

The genes are TRBV20-1 and TRBJ2-1, with D hard to call. This CDR3 spans 15 amino acids. From germline, CDR1 is DFQATT and CDR2 SNEGSKA (reference sequence). Deletions cut 4 bases from V and 0 bases from J, with 13 bases between. The CDR3: CSATRTRSSYNEQFF. In DNA form, the CDR3 reads TGCAGTGCTACCCGGACCCGAAGCTCCTACAATGAGCAGTTCTTC.

This clonotype showed up just a few times. The chain couples TRBV7-2 to TRBJ2-4; D is ambiguous. Trimming took 2 bases from V and 13 from J, leaving 30 bases between them. The length of the CDR3 is 18 residues. Per the germline V gene, CDR1 is SGHTA and CDR2 is FQGNSA. The CDR3 loop is CASSLSFFATPREVQQYF. The CDR3 coding sequence is TGTGCCAGCAGCTTATCCTTCTTCGCGACTCCAAGGGAAGTACAGCAGTACTTC.

This clonotype was recorded at least ten times. The genes are TRBV30 and TRBJ2-7, with 7 positions matching TRBD1. Trimming cost V 1 base and J 1 base; bases outside gene matches: 7. The V gene's germline CDR1 is GTSNPN and CDR2 SVGIG (reference sequence). There are 15 residues in the CDR3. The CDR3 loop reads CAWSAPTGSSYEQYF. The CDR3 region has the DNA TGTGCCTGGAGTGCCCCGACAGGGAGTTCCTACGAGCAGTACTTC.

This clonotype came up a few times. The chain combines TRBV4-1 with TRBJ2-7; 7 bases map to TRBD1. This CDR3 is built from 14 residues. Germline V gene lookup returns CDR1 MGHRA and CDR2 YSYEKL. With 2 bases clipped from V and 4 bases from J, the junction kept 5 bases outside the gene matches. CDR3 protein: CASSQPGQTYEQYF. The CDR3 coding sequence is TGCGCCAGCAGCCAACCGGGACAGACTTACGAGCAGTACTTC.

This clonotype was observed a few times. The rearrangement uses TRBV14 and TRBJ2-1, with no clear D. The V end lost 0 bases, the J end lost 14 bases, and 14 bases lay between the germline ends. Germline CDR1 reads SGHDN; CDR2 reads FVKESK. The CDR3 spans 13 residues. The CDR3 spells CASSQEGSLMEFF. The CDR3 DNA sequence: TGTGCCAGCAGCCAAGAAGGCTCGCTGATGGAGTTCTTC.

The V gene is TRBV9, the J gene TRBJ2-7; 7 bases agree with TRBD2. This CDR3 is 16 amino acids long. Germline V gives CDR1 SGDLS, CDR2 YYNGEE. V was clipped by 0 bases and J by 0 bases; unmatched bases: 6. CDR3 in amino acids: CASSVGPAGSSYEQYF. The CDR3 nucleotides read TGTGCCAGCAGCGTAGGGCCAGCGGGAAGCTCCTACGAGCAGTACTTC.